Listed here is a single T cell receptor (beta chain). Its antigen is unknown. The sample is drawn from a study of CD8 T cells in Susac syndrome. Random hexamers were used to reverse transcribe roughly 0.5 to 1 ug of RNA. An immunoSEQ multiplex PCR amplified TCR beta CDR3 over 54 Vbeta and 13 Jbeta. TCRdb re-called the immunoSEQ multiplex PCR reads through MiXCR, storing one row per CDR3 protein. This sample has around 300,000 distinct CDR3 sequences; 89% occur once, and the top ten carry approximately 0.18%. Germline-derived CDR1 and CDR2 are ENHRY and SYGVKD. The V segment lost 9 bases and the J segment 0 bases; nucleotides outside the gene matches: 2. The CDR3 has 13 amino acids. The multiple sclerosis controls were treatment-naive patients, and their relapsing-remitting disease was stable or active. Study-level findings and limits: Only a relatively small number of individuals were included in the TCR sequencing and HLA analysis.

This TCR came from a human donor with multiple sclerosis. The sequenced sample consisted of CD8+ T cells from PBMCs. The V call is TRBV10-3, the J call TRBJ1-5; 7 bases agree with TRBD1. CDR3 in DNA: TGTGCCATACGGGACAGTAGCAATCAGCCCCAGCATTTT. It specifies CAIRDSSNQPQHF.